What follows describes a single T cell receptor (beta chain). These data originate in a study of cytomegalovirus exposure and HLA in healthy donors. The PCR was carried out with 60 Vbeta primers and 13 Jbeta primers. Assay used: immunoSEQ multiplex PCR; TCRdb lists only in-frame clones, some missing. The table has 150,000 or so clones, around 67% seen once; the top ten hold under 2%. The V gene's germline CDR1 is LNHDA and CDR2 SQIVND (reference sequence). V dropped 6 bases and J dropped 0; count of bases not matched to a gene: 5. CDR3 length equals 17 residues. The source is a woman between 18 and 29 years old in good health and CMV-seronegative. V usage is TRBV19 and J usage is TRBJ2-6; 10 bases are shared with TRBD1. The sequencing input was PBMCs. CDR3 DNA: TGTGCCAGTAGAATGGGGACAGGGGTCTCTGGGGCCAACGTCCTGACTTTC. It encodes CASRMGTGVSGANVLTF. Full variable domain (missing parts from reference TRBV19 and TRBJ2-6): DGGITQSPKYLFRKEGQNVTLSCEQNLNHDAMYWYRQDPGQGLRLIYYSQIVNDFQKGDIAEGYSVSREKKESFPLTVTSAQKNPTAFYLCASRMGTGVSGANVLTFGAGSRLTVL.